The 22 T cell receptor beta chains below all came from one sample that was sequenced in a study of shared clonotypes between healthy human individuals. Profiling relied on immunoSEQ multiplex PCR, and the TCRdb table lists in-frame clones only, not all of them. The sample contains about 1 million clones, approximately 68% of which appear only once. The sequenced sample was memory CD4+ T cells sorted from blood. Subset indicated: CD45RA-negative fraction. The receptors derive from a man aged 18-30 years in good health.

This clone was seen once. This specimen includes other DNA sequences encoding the same CDR3. Here the CDR3 DNA reads TGTGCCAGCAGCCCCAGCGGGGGGAACACCGGGGAGCTGTTTTTT. Its translation is CASSPSGGNTGELFF. The chain couples TRBV11-3 to TRBJ2-2; TRBD2 matches at 8 bases. Germline V gene lookup returns CDR1 SGHNT and CDR2 YENEEA. The CDR3 sequence is 15 residues long. The J segment lost 1 base and the V segment lost 5 bases, leaving 3 bases of the junction unmatched.

The chain has TRBV11-2 and TRBJ2-7, with D possibly matching TRBD2 (6 bases). Trimming took off 5 bases at V and 4 bases at J, with 18 bases between the two ends. This CDR3 has 15 residues. Germline loops: CDR1 SGHAT, CDR2 FQNNGV. For the CDR3, the DNA is TGTGCCAGCAGCCTGGGACTGTTCTCACTTTACGAGCAGTACTTC. Translating it yields CASSLGLFSLYEQYF. The entire variable domain, with the rest obtained from reference TRBV11-2 and TRBJ2-7, is as follows: EAGVAQSPRYKIIEKRQSVAFWCNPISGHATLYWYQQILGQGPKLLIQFQNNGVVDDSQLPKDRFSAERLKGVDSTLKIQPAKLEDSAVYLCASSLGLFSLYEQYFGPGTRLTVT.

The chain is built from TRBV5-6 and TRBJ2-7; 7 bases are shared with TRBD1. CDR3 length: 12 residues. In germline, CDR1 is SGHDT, CDR2 YYEEEE. The V segment lost 6 bases and the J segment 3 bases; nucleotides outside the gene matches: 3. CDR3 amino acids: CASNSGGYEQYF. The CDR3 nucleotides read TGTGCCAGCAATTCAGGGGGCTACGAGCAGTACTTC. Full variable domain (remainder filled in from reference TRBV5-6 and TRBJ2-7): DAGVTQSPTHLIKTRGQQVTLRCSPKSGHDTVSWYQQALGQGPQFIFQYYEEEERQRGNFPDRFSGHQFPNYSSELNVNALLLGDSALYLCASNSGGYEQYFGPGTRLTVT.

V gene TRBV4-3 combines with J gene TRBJ1-6; D unresolved. The ends were cut back, 1 base at V and 0 bases at J, with 10 bases in the middle. Germline CDR1 LGHNA, CDR2 YSLEER. The CDR3 has 17 amino acids. The CDR3 DNA reads TGCGCCAGCAGCCAAGCTCCCGCTAGCTCCTATAATTCACCCCTCCACTTT. Its protein is CASSQAPASSYNSPLHF.

The V and J genes are TRBV5-1 and TRBJ1-4; 7 nucleotides match TRBD1. The CDR3 has 16 amino acids. Trimming took 0 bases from V and 5 from J; bases not matched to a gene: 7. Germline-derived CDR1 and CDR2 are SGHRS and YFSETQ. CDR3 sequence (DNA): TGCGCCAGCAGCTTGGAAGTTTCGACAGGGAATGAAAAACTGTTTTTT. This translates into CASSLEVSTGNEKLFF.

This clone has a handful of counts. Other DNA sequences of this sample code for an identical CDR3. The chain is built from TRBV25-1 and TRBJ2-1; D remains unclear. The germline V gene encodes CDR1 MGHDK and CDR2 SYGVNS. This CDR3 contains 11 residues. V was cut by 6 bases and J by 4 bases, with 4 bases left in between. The CDR3 DNA reads TGTGCCAGCAGGATATACAATGAGCAGTTCTTC. Its translation is CASRIYNEQFF.

This rearrangement joins TRBV10-1 to TRBJ2-7; D may be TRBD2 (5 bases). The ends were cut back, 5 bases at V and 2 bases at J, with 10 bases in the middle. This CDR3 has 13 residues. CDR1 and CDR2 from the germline V gene are WNHNN and SYGVQD (reference sequence). The CDR3 DNA reads as TGCGCCAGCAGTCAAGCGGATCCCTACGAGCAGTACTTC. It encodes CASSQADPYEQYF.

V is TRBV7-9 and J is TRBJ2-1; 12 bases are a match to TRBD2. J gave up 10 bases and V 1 base, and 5 bases lay outside the gene matches. This CDR3 has 15 amino acids. Germline CDR1 and CDR2: SEHNR and FQNEAQ (reference sequence). The CDR3 region is CASSLEFGTSGEQFF. The CDR3 DNA sequence: TGTGCCAGCAGCTTAGAGTTTGGGACTAGCGGGGAGCAGTTCTTC.

CDR3 coding DNA: TGTGCCAGCTCATCGACTAGCGGGGGGGCAGGTGGGTACGAGCAGTACTTC. Amino acids: CASSSTSGGAGGYEQYF. The J gene is TRBJ2-7, the V gene TRBV18, with 14 bases identical to TRBD2. Germline V gene data show CDR1 as KGHSH and CDR2 as LQKENI. Trimming took 5 bases from V and 4 from J; bases not matched to a gene: 10. This CDR3 is built from 17 residues. The whole variable domain, remainder taken from reference TRBV18 and TRBJ2-7, is NAGVMQNPRHLVRRRGQEARLRCSPMKGHSHVYWYRQLPEEGLKFMVYLQKENIIDESGMPKERFSAEFPKEGPSILRIQQVVRGDSAAYFCASSSTSGGAGGYEQYFGPGTRLTVT.

The genes are TRBV11-2 and TRBJ2-1; 7 bases match TRBD2. This CDR3 comprises 14 residues. CDR1 SGHAT and CDR2 FQNNGV come from the germline V gene. V lost 7 bases, J lost 6 bases, and 9 bases stayed unmatched. The chain's CDR3 is CASTPQRGLNEQFF. In nucleotides, the CDR3 is TGTGCCAGCACCCCGCAGCGGGGCCTCAATGAGCAGTTCTTC.

A word on this clone: The sample holds other DNA sequences that translate to the same CDR3. This rearrangement joins TRBV7-2 to TRBJ2-2; 9 bases map to TRBD1. Germline lookup yields CDR1 SGHTA and CDR2 FQGNSA. The CDR3 is made up of 15 amino acids. The V segment lost 5 bases and the J segment 5 bases; nucleotides outside the gene matches: 6. CDR3 in DNA: TGTGCCAGCAGCCCGGGACAGGGAGGGACCGGGGAGCTGTTTTTT. Protein product: CASSPGQGGTGELFF.

About this clone: The same CDR3 is also encoded by other DNA sequences in this sample. The gene calls are TRBV7-2 and TRBJ1-1; D gene unclear. The length of the CDR3 is 14 residues. The V and J ends lost 10 bases and 5 bases respectively, with 20 bases between them. Germline-derived CDR1 and CDR2 are SGHTA and FQGNSA. The CDR3 DNA is TGTGCCAAACGGGAGAAGGGAGGTGGTACTGAAGCTTTCTTT. It encodes CAKREKGGGTEAFF.

The chain uses TRBV6-1 and TRBJ2-7; maybe TRBD2 (5 bases). This CDR3 spans 15 amino acids. The V end was cut by 2 bases, the J end by 0 bases, with 11 bases between. Germline V gene data show CDR1 as MNHNS and CDR2 as SASEGT. CDR3 in DNA: TGTGCCAGCAGTGAACGGATAGGGAGCTCCTACGAGCAGTACTTC. Encoded protein: CASSERIGSSYEQYF.

The chain links TRBV10-3 to TRBJ2-7; 12 nucleotides agree with TRBD2. Per germline, CDR1 ENHRY and CDR2 SYGVKD. The V gene end was trimmed by 6 bases and the J gene end by 0 bases; junction bases not matched to a gene: 9. The CDR3 is 17 residues long. The CDR3 spells CAISATSGSQISYEQYF. CDR3 bases: TGTGCCATCAGCGCGACTAGCGGGAGCCAAATCTCCTACGAGCAGTACTTC.

J is TRBJ2-3 and V is TRBV5-6; 7 positions match TRBD2. The V gene's germline CDR1 is SGHDT and CDR2 YYEEEE. This CDR3 region has 14 residues. V lost 4 bases to trimming and J lost 11 bases; unmatched junction nucleotides: 13. In nucleotides, the CDR3 is TGTGCCAGCAGCCCCTCCGGACTAGTGATTGGGCAGTATTTT. It is translated as CASSPSGLVIGQYF.

This clone was detected once. The rearrangement joins TRBV30 to TRBJ2-2; D uncertain. V shed 4 bases and J shed 0 bases, with 9 bases lying between them. This CDR3 spans 14 amino acids. Germline loops: CDR1 GTSNPN, CDR2 SVGIG (reference sequence). CDR3 nucleotide sequence: TGTGCCTGGAATGGCGGAACGAACACCGGGGAGCTGTTTTTT. Amino acid sequence: CAWNGGTNTGELFF.

The rearrangement links TRBV5-1 to TRBJ2-5; tentative D call: TRBD1 (5 bases). Per the germline V gene, CDR1 is SGHRS and CDR2 is YFSETQ. The CDR3 consists of 15 residues. V lost 4 bases to trimming and J lost 2 bases, with 15 bases between them. The CDR3 region has the DNA TGCGCCAGCAGCCCAACAGGAAATTCTCAAGAGACCCAGTACTTC. This codes for CASSPTGNSQETQYF.

This clone appeared many times. For the CDR3, the DNA is TGTGCCAGCAGCCTACGTCGGGGCGAGCAGTACTTC. This codes for CASSLRRGEQYF. This chain joins TRBV6-5 and TRBJ2-7, with D possibly matching TRBD2 (5 bases). The CDR3 consists of 12 residues. Trimming shortened V by 6 bases and J by 6 bases, and 12 bases separated the two germline ends. The germline V gene encodes CDR1 MNHEY and CDR2 SVGAGI.

V usage is TRBV5-4 and J usage is TRBJ2-7, with 7 positions matching TRBD1. Germline-derived CDR1 and CDR2 are SGHNT and YYREEE (reference sequence). Germline trimming cut 4 bases from V and 0 bases from J; bases unmatched to any gene: 13. The length of the CDR3 is 17 residues. The CDR3: CASSPIAGTANSYEQYF. CDR3 sequence (DNA): TGTGCCAGCAGCCCCATCGCCGGGACAGCTAACTCCTACGAGCAGTACTTC.

A few counts support this clone. The gene calls are TRBV11-2 and TRBJ2-7; 7 positions agree with TRBD2. In germline, CDR1 is SGHAT, CDR2 FQNNGV. The J segment lost 5 bases and the V segment lost 4 bases, leaving 14 bases of the junction unmatched. The CDR3 length is 16 residues. The CDR3 protein is CASSSTRLAQNDEQYF. The CDR3 region has the DNA TGTGCCAGCAGCTCAACGCGACTAGCCCAGAACGACGAGCAGTACTTC.

This chain uses TRBV7-9 with TRBJ1-1, with TRBD1 matching 9 bases. V shed 5 bases and J 2 bases; nucleotides not matched to a gene: 6. The CDR3 is made up of 15 amino acids. Germline CDR1 and CDR2: SEHNR and FQNEAQ (reference sequence). The CDR3 nucleotides read TGTGCCAGCAGCCGTCGACAGGGGGTTAACACTGAAGCTTTCTTT. It encodes CASSRRQGVNTEAFF.

This chain uses TRBV10-3 with TRBJ2-6; no reliable D call. The V end was cut by 3 bases, the J end by 1 base, with 7 bases between. Looked up from germline, CDR1 is ENHRY and CDR2 is SYGVKD. CDR3 length: 15 residues. In DNA, the CDR3 is TGTGCCATCAGTGACCCCAGATCTGGGGCCAACGTCCTGACTTTC. Its translation: CAISDPRSGANVLTF.